These 2 T cell receptor beta chains share one sample of origin, sequenced in a study of T cells in Graves' hyperthyroidism and ophthalmopathy. TCR beta CDR3 region amplification was performed from RNA transcripts. The TCR CDR3 first-round RT-PCR relied on the HTBI primer set. TCRdb reprocessed the multiplex PCR reads via MiXCR and lists one record per CDR3 protein. The sample shows approximately 400,000 distinct CDR3 sequences, about a sixth of them seen only once. The sample comprised blood. The receptor source for this set is a woman in her late teens or twenties with Graves' hyperthyroidism that later progressed to Graves' ophthalmopathy.

This clonotype occurred a few times. V is TRBV15 and J is TRBJ2-7; the match to TRBD2 covers 7 bases. V dropped 1 base and J dropped 5; count of bases not matched to a gene: 11. The CDR3 covers 16 residues. Germline lookup yields CDR1 LNHNV and CDR2 YYDKDF (reference sequence). The CDR3 sequence is CATSRVTGGQSDEQYF. The CDR3 DNA reads TGTGCCACCAGCAGAGTAACGGGAGGCCAGAGCGACGAGCAGTACTTC.

The table lists this clonotype with many counts. The chain recombines TRBV5-1 with TRBJ2-1, with D maybe TRBD2 (6 bases). The CDR3 spans 16 residues. V lost 1 base and J lost 3, with 14 bases in between. Germline V gives CDR1 SGHRS, CDR2 YFSETQ. As DNA, the CDR3 is TGCGCCAGCAGCTTGTCTGGGGGGACCCTCTACAATGAGCAGTTCTTC. It is translated as CASSLSGGTLYNEQFF.